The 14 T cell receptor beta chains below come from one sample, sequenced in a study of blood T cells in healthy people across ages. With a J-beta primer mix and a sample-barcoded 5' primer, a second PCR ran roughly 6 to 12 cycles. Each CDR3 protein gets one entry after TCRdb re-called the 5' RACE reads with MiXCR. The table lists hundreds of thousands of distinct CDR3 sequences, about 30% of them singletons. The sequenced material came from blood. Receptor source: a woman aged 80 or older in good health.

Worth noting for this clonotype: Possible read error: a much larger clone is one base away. The CDR3 here is CASSLAGGNRNEQYF. The CDR3 region has the DNA TGCGCCAGCAGCTTGGCAGGGGGCAATAGGAATGAGCAGTACTTC. The V call is TRBV5-1, the J call TRBJ2-5, with 8 bases lining up with TRBD1. After removal of 0 bases from V and 11 bases from J, the junction contained 12 bases not matched to a gene. The CDR3 runs 15 residues. Per germline, CDR1 SGHRS and CDR2 YFSETQ.

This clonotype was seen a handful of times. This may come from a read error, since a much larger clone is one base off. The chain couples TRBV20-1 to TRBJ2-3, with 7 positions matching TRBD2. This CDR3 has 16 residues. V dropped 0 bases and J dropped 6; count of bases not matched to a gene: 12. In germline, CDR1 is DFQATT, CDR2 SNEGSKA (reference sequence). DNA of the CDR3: TGCAGTGCTAGAGATTTCGGAGCGGGGCGGTCGGATACGCAGTATTTT. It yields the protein CSARDFGAGRSDTQYF.

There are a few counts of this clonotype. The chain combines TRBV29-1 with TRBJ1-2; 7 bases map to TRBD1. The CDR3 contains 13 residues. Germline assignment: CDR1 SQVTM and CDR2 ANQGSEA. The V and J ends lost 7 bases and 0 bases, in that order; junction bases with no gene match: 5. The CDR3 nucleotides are TGCAGCGCCAAACAGGGGTCTAACTATGGCTACACCTTC. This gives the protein CSAKQGSNYGYTF.

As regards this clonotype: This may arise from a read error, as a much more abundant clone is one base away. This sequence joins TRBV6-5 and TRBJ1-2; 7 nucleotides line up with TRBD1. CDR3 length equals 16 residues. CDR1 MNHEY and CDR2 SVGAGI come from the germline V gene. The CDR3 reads CTSSYYPGQRGRGYTF. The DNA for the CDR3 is TGTACCAGCAGTTACTATCCGGGACAGCGAGGACGTGGCTACACCTTC.

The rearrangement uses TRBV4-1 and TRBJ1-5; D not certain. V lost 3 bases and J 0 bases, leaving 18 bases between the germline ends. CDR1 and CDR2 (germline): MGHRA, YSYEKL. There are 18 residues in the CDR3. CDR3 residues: CASSHVDMGFYSNQPQHF. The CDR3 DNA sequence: TGCGCCAGCAGCCATGTTGACATGGGCTTTTATAGCAATCAGCCCCAGCATTTT.

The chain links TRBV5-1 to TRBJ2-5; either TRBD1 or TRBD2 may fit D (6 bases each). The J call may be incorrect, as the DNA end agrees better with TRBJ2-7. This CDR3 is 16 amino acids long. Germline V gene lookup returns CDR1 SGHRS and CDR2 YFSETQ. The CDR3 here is CASSLEAGEASYEQYF. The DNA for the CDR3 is TGCGCCAGCAGCTTGGAGGCAGGGGAGGCCTCCTACGAGCAGTACTTC.

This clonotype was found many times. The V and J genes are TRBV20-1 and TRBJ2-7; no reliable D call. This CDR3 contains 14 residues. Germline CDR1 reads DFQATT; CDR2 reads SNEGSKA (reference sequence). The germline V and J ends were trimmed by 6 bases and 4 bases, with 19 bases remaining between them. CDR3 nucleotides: TGCAGTGCCCACAACCCTCTCGCGGTATACGAGCAGTACTTC. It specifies CSAHNPLAVYEQYF.

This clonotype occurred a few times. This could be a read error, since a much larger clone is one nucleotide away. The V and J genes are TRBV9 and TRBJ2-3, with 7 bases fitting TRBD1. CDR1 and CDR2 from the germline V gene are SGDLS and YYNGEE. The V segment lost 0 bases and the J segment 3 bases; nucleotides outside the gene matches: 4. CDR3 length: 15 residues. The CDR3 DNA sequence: TGTGCCAGCAGCGTAGGAGGGGGCGAAACAGATACGCAGTATTTT. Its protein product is CASSVGGGETDTQYF.

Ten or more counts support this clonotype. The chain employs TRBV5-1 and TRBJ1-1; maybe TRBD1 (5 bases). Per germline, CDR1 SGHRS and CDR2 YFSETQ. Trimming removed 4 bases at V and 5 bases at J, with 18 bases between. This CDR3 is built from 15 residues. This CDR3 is CASSLGGGPGTEAFF. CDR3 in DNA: TGCGCCAGCAGCCTGGGGGGTGGCCCCGGGACTGAAGCTTTCTTT. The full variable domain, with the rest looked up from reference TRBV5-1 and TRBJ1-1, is KAGVTQTPRYLIKTRGQQVTLSCSPISGHRSVSWYQQTPGQGLQFLFEYFSETQRNKGNFPGRFSGRQFSNSRSEMNVSTLELGDSALYLCASSLGGGPGTEAFFGQGTRLTVV.

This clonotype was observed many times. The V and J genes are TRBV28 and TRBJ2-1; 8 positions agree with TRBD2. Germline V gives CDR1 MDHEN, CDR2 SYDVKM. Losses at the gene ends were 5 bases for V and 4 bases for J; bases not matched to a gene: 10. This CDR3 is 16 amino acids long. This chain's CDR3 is CASSQSTSVAYNEQFF. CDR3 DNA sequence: TGTGCCAGCAGTCAATCGACTAGCGTCGCGTACAATGAGCAGTTCTTC.

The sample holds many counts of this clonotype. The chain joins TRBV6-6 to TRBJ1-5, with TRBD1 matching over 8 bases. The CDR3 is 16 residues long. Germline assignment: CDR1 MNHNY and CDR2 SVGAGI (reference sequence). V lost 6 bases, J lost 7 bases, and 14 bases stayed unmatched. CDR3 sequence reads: CASSPSGQGGGQPQHF. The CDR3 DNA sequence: TGTGCCAGCAGCCCCTCCGGACAGGGAGGTGGACAGCCCCAGCATTTT.

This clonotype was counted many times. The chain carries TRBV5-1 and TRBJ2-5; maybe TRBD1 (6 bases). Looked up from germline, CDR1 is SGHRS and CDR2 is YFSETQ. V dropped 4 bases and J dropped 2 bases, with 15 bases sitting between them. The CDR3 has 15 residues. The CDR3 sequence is CASSITGNSQETQYF. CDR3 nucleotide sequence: TGCGCCAGCAGCATTACAGGGAACTCACAAGAGACCCAGTACTTC.

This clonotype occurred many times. CDR3 DNA: TGTGCCAGCAGTTACTCTCCGGAGGGTGAGCAGTACTTC. Translation gives CASSYSPEGEQYF. The chain links TRBV6-6 to TRBJ2-5; the D gene is possibly TRBD2 (6 bases). Germline loops: CDR1 MNHNY, CDR2 SVGAGI (reference sequence). Trimming removed 0 bases from V and 11 bases from J, with 13 bases in between. The length of the CDR3 is 13 residues.

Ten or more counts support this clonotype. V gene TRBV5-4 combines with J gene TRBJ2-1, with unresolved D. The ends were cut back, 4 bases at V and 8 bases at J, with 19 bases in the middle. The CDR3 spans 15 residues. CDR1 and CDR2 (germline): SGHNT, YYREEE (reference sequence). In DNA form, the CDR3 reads TGTGCCAGCAGCCTCCCGTTCAAAGTCGACGATGAGCAGTTCTTC. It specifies CASSLPFKVDDEQFF.